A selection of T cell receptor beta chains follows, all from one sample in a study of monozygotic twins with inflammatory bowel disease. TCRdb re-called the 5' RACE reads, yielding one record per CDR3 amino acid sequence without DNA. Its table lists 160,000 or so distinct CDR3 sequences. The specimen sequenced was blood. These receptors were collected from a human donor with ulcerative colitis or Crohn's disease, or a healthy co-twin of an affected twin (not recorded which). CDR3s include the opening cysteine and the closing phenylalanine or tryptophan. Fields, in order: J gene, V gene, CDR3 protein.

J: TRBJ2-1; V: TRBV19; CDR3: CASSKAGTISYNEQFF
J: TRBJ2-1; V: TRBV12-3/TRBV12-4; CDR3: CASSSLAGGYEQFF
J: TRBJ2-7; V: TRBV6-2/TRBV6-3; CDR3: CASSYSTSGGYEQYF
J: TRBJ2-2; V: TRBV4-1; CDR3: CASSQGASGRNTGELFF
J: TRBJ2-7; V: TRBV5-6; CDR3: CASSYGTGRGNEQYF
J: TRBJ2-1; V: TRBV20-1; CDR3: CSASQQGQFWNEQFF
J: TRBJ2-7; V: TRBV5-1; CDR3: CASSLGAGAFYEQYF
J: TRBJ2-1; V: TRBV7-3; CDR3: CASSPSRTVSYNEQFF
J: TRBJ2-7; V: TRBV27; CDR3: CASSPPGGPYEQYF
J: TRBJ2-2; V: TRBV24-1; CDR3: CATTGTTNTGELFF
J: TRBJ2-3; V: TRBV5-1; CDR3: CASSWLEEGTDTQYF
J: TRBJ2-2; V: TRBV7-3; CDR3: CASSLSPGDTGELFF
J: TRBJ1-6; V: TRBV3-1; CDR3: CASSQGPSGSPLHF
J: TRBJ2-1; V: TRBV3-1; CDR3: CASSSTGTGKGDEQFF
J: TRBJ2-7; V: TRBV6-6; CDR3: CASSYSDSSYEQYF
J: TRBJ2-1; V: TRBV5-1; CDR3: CASNIGLANPDEQFF
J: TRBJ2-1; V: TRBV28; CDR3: CASSELASFVPYEQFF
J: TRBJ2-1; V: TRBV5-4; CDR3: CASSLGSAGNNEQFF
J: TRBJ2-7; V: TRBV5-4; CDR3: CASSNLGAGGPSEQYF
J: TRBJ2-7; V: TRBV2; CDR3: CASSGEYEQYF
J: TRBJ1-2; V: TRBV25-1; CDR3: CASSDGRGWIGYGYTF
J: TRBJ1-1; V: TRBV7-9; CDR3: CASSLEGAGLAFF
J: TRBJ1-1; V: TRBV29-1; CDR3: CSVQQGGHTEAFF
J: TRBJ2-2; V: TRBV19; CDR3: CASGDRGLAGELFF
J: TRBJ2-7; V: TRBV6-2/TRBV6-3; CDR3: CASRTRAYEQYF
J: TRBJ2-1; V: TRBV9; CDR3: CASSIAIDGSSYNEQFF
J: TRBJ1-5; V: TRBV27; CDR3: CASSLRGMSNQPQHF
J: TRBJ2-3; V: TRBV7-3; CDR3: CASSLTAPDTQYF
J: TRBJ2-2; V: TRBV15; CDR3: CATSRDRSLLRLFF
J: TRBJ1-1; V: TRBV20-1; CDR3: CSAYRTPSGTEAFF
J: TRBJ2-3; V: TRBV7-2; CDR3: CASSTPRGSTDTQYF
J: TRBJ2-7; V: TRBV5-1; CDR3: CASSGSTGSYEQYF
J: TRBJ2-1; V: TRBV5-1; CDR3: CASSLGSQNNEQFF
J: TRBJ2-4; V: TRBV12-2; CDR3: CASRQDREAIIQYF
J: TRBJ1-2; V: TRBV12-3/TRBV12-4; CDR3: CASSLAGTGDGYTF
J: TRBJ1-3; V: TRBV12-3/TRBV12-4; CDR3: CASSRGSPGNTIYF
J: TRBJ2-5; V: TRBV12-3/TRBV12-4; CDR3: CAIAGGSKETQYF
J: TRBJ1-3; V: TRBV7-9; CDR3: CASSFRGHGNTIYF
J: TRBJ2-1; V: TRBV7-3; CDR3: CASSSAGGATYNEQFF
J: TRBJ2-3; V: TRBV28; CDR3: CASRGTSGGAETQYF